The 7 T cell receptor beta chains listed next were all sequenced from one sample in a study of shared clonotypes between healthy human individuals. The assay was immunoSEQ multiplex PCR, and TCRdb's table has in-frame clones only and misses some. The table records approximately 2.1 million clones, about 92% of them present only once. Sequencing used naive CD4+ T cells from PBMCs. Subset meaning: CD45RA+ positively selected. These receptors all stem from a man between 18 and 35 years old in good health. Some clones in this sample may be carry-over from other donors' samples.

This rearrangement joins TRBV28 to TRBJ2-7, with unresolved D. Trimming removed 2 bases at V and 5 bases at J, with 13 bases between. Germline V gene sequence: CDR1 MDHEN, CDR2 SYDVKM. The CDR3 length is 14 residues. The CDR3 DNA is TGTGCCAGCAGTTTAGACCCGAGGCGTGACGAGCAGTACTTC. The encoded protein is CASSLDPRRDEQYF.

This clone was recorded only once. The chain recombines TRBV10-3 with TRBJ1-3; 8 nucleotides agree with TRBD1. V shed 4 bases and J 4 bases; nucleotides not matched to a gene: 12. Germline V gene lookup returns CDR1 ENHRY and CDR2 SYGVKD. The CDR3 is 17 amino acids. The CDR3 is CAISGSLDRGAGNTIYF. CDR3 nucleotide sequence: TGTGCCATCAGTGGGTCTCTAGACAGGGGAGCGGGAAACACCATATATTTT.

The chain couples TRBV5-1 to TRBJ1-1; maybe TRBD1 (5 bases). With 0 bases removed from V and 11 bases from J, the gap between germline ends came to 14 bases. Germline V gives CDR1 SGHRS, CDR2 YFSETQ. This CDR3 has 13 residues. The DNA of the CDR3 is TGCGCCAGCAGCTTGGCCGAGGGGCGGTGGGCTTTCTTT. Translated: CASSLAEGRWAFF.

The J gene is TRBJ2-7, the V gene TRBV5-8; D is possibly TRBD1 (6 bases). V was trimmed by 1 base and J by 0 bases, leaving 11 bases between them. The CDR3 is 15 residues long. Germline lookup yields CDR1 SGHTS and CDR2 YDEGEE. In DNA, the CDR3 is TGTGCCAGCAGCTTGTCAGGGGCCCGCTCCTACGAGCAGTACTTC. It encodes CASSLSGARSYEQYF. Based on the CDR3 plus reference TRBV5-8 and TRBJ2-7, the full variable domain is EAGVTQSPTHLIKTRGQQATLRCSPISGHTSVYWYQQALGLGLQFLLWYDEGEERNRGNFPPRFSGRQFPNYSSELNVNALELEDSALYLCASSLSGARSYEQYFGPGTRLTVT.

This sequence joins TRBV4-2 and TRBJ2-3; 10 bases are a match to TRBD2. The CDR3 runs 17 residues. CDR1 is LGHNA and CDR2 is YNFKEQ in the germline V gene. Trimming cost V 3 bases and J 0 bases; bases outside gene matches: 6. As DNA, the CDR3 is TGTGCCAGCAGCCAGGGGGGGACTAGCGCTAGCACAGATACGCAGTATTTT. Its protein product is CASSQGGTSASTDTQYF.

This chain joins TRBV28 and TRBJ2-3; D is undetermined. V was clipped by 6 bases and J by 7 bases, with 14 bases between them. CDR3 length: 13 residues. Germline assignment: CDR1 MDHEN and CDR2 SYDVKM. The CDR3 is CASSWSGTHTQYF. The DNA for the CDR3 is TGTGCCAGCAGCTGGAGTGGTACCCATACGCAGTATTTT.

The rearrangement joins TRBV10-1 to TRBJ2-5; the D gene is possibly TRBD2 (5 bases). CDR1 WNHNN and CDR2 SYGVQD come from the germline V gene (reference sequence). V lost 5 bases, J lost 3 bases, and 10 bases lay in between. The CDR3 is made up of 13 amino acids. In DNA form, the CDR3 reads TGCGCCAGCAGTTCCACTAGGGAAGAGACCCAGTACTTC. Protein product: CASSSTREETQYF.